This entry lists 27 T cell receptor beta chains sequenced from one sample in a study of T cell repertoires in cytomegalovirus infection. TCRdb reanalysed the reads using MiXCR and keeps one entry per CDR3 protein. The data hold approximately 470,000 distinct CDR3 sequences, with about 42% observed a single time. Their recognized antigens are unknown. The source was cultured PBMCs, collected from culture after CMV antigen stimulation. All receptors derive from a human donor in good health (CMV status not recorded). Some clones in this sample may be carry-over from other donors' samples.

This clonotype was detected only a few times. The CDR3 DNA reads as TGTGCCAGCAGCTTAGGACAACCAGATACGCAGTATTTT. Translating gives CASSLGQPDTQYF. This chain joins TRBV7-2 and TRBJ2-3; D gene uncertain. The CDR3 extends over 13 amino acids. V was clipped by 1 base and J by 4 bases, with 6 bases between them. Per the germline V gene, CDR1 is SGHTA and CDR2 is FQGNSA.

The chain uses TRBV5-1 and TRBJ2-3; 7 nucleotides line up with TRBD2. The CDR3 sequence is 16 residues long. The germline V gene has CDR1 SGHRS and CDR2 YFSETQ. Trimming took 2 bases from V and 3 from J; bases not matched to a gene: 9. Here the CDR3 reads CASSFGAGDFTDTQYF. CDR3 bases: TGCGCCAGCAGCTTCGGGGCGGGAGATTTTACAGATACGCAGTATTTT.

This clonotype has a handful of counts. The rearrangement links TRBV11-3 to TRBJ2-7, with D possibly called TRBD1 or TRBD2 (5 bases each). This CDR3 spans 14 amino acids. CDR1 SGHNT and CDR2 YENEEA come from the germline V gene. The V end was cut by 4 bases, the J end by 5 bases, with 15 bases between. In DNA, the CDR3 is TGTGCCAGCAGCTCCCGGGGAGACAGAGACGAGCAGTACTTC. Translating gives CASSSRGDRDEQYF.

The CDR3 bases are TGTGCCAGCAGCCCCCGTCGCGGAGGAAACAATGAGCAGTTCTTC. It is translated as CASSPRRGGNNEQFF. V is TRBV5-6 and J is TRBJ2-1; maybe TRBD2 (5 bases). Trimming cost V 4 bases and J 5 bases, with 16 bases left between them. This CDR3 is 15 amino acids long. Germline assignment: CDR1 SGHDT and CDR2 YYEEEE.

The chain is built from TRBV7-9 and TRBJ1-1; D gene uncertain. CDR3 size: 14 residues. Germline V gene data show CDR1 as SEHNR and CDR2 as FQNEAQ (reference sequence). Deletions cut 6 bases from V and 5 bases from J, with 16 bases between. CDR3 amino acids: CASRPASTETEAFF. CDR3 coding DNA: TGTGCCAGCAGGCCTGCCTCTACCGAAACTGAAGCTTTCTTT.

The chain uses TRBV2 and TRBJ1-2, with D uncertain. Germline CDR1 SNHLY, CDR2 FYNNEI. V lost 2 bases and J lost 7, with 14 bases in between. This CDR3 comprises 14 residues. The CDR3, as DNA: TGTGCCAGCAGTGAAATACTTCTCGACGGTGGCTACACCTTC. This translates into CASSEILLDGGYTF.

The rearrangement links TRBV19 to TRBJ2-7; 7 nucleotides align to TRBD1. The germline V gene encodes CDR1 LNHDA and CDR2 SQIVND (reference sequence). The length of the CDR3 is 14 residues. With V trimmed by 7 bases and J by 0 bases, 6 bases remained unmatched. CDR3 sequence (DNA): TGTGCCAGTATGAGGACAGGAGACTCCTACGAGCAGTACTTC. Translating it yields CASMRTGDSYEQYF.

The gene calls are TRBV7-9 and TRBJ2-5; D possibly matches TRBD1 or TRBD2 (6 bases each). CDR3 length: 17 amino acids. Trimming removed 5 bases at V and 5 bases at J, with 24 bases between. Germline V gene lookup returns CDR1 SEHNR and CDR2 FQNEAQ (reference sequence). The CDR3: CASSHRGAVPSRETQYF. The CDR3 DNA reads as TGTGCCAGCAGCCATAGGGGGGCTGTTCCGTCCCGGGAGACCCAGTACTTC. Supplemented by reference TRBV7-9 and TRBJ2-5, the full variable domain reads DTGVSQNPRHKITKRGQNVTFRCDPISEHNRLYWYRQTLGQGPEFLTYFQNEAQLEKSRLLSDRFSAERPKGSFSTLEIQRTEQGDSAMYLCASSHRGAVPSRETQYFGPGTRLLVL.

The rearrangement links TRBV7-2 to TRBJ2-5; D unclear. CDR3 size: 12 residues. CDR1 and CDR2 from the germline V gene are SGHTA and FQGNSA. With 2 bases removed from V and 2 bases from J, the gap between germline ends came to 3 bases. Here the CDR3 reads CASSLQQETQYF. CDR3 DNA: TGTGCCAGCAGCTTACAGCAAGAGACCCAGTACTTC.

This clonotype turned up a few times. The V gene is TRBV6-5, the J gene TRBJ1-1; D not certain. The CDR3 runs 14 residues. The germline CDR1 and CDR2 sequences are MNHEY and SVGAGI. Trimming shortened V by 0 bases and J by 4 bases, and 9 bases separated the two germline ends. The CDR3 spells CASSYSAVGTEAFF. The CDR3 coding sequence is TGTGCCAGCAGTTACTCAGCGGTCGGCACTGAAGCTTTCTTT.

This clonotype was counted between two and nine times. The J gene is TRBJ2-3, the V gene TRBV11-2; 13 bases align to TRBD2. Germline V gene sequence: CDR1 SGHAT, CDR2 FQNNGV. V dropped 5 bases and J dropped 6; count of bases not matched to a gene: 5. The CDR3 loop spans 15 amino acids. CDR3 in amino acids: CASSPGLAGLDTQYF. As DNA, the CDR3 is TGTGCCAGCAGCCCGGGACTAGCGGGGCTGGATACGCAGTATTTT. The full variable domain, its missing parts supplied by reference TRBV11-2 and TRBJ2-3, is EAGVAQSPRYKIIEKRQSVAFWCNPISGHATLYWYQQILGQGPKLLIQFQNNGVVDDSQLPKDRFSAERLKGVDSTLKIQPAKLEDSAVYLCASSPGLAGLDTQYFGPGTRLTVL.

V gene TRBV20-1 combines with J gene TRBJ2-2; unclear D gene. Trimming shortened V by 3 bases and J by 3 bases, and 5 bases separated the two germline ends. Germline CDR1 DFQATT, CDR2 SNEGSKA (reference sequence). CDR3 length: 12 residues. CDR3 protein: CSASTDTGELFF. As DNA, the CDR3 is TGCAGTGCTAGCACAGACACCGGGGAGCTGTTTTTT.

The rearrangement links TRBV7-9 to TRBJ2-7, with 11 bases lining up with TRBD1. This CDR3 comprises 15 residues. Germline V gene sequence: CDR1 SEHNR, CDR2 FQNEAQ (reference sequence). The V and J ends lost 5 bases and 2 bases, in that order; junction bases with no gene match: 5. CDR3 sequence: CASSRPGQGAYEQYF. DNA of the CDR3: TGTGCCAGCAGCCGCCCGGGACAGGGGGCCTACGAGCAGTACTTC.

This clonotype showed up just a few times. The chain is built from TRBV12-3 or TRBV12-4 and TRBJ2-6, with D possibly matching TRBD1 (5 bases). V was clipped by 3 bases and J by 4 bases, with 13 bases between them. The CDR3 has 16 amino acids. CDR3 bases: TGTGCCAGCAGTTTTATTCAGGGCACAGGGGCCAACGTCCTGACTTTC. This sequence encodes CASSFIQGTGANVLTF.

The V gene is TRBV7-8, the J gene TRBJ1-1; perhaps TRBD1 as D (5 bases). With 5 bases removed from V and 6 bases from J, the gap between germline ends came to 13 bases. Germline V gene sequence: CDR1 SGHVS, CDR2 FQNEAQ. The CDR3 has 13 amino acids. CDR3 residues: CASSPRTGPEAFF. CDR3 coding DNA: TGTGCCAGCAGCCCCCGCACAGGCCCTGAAGCTTTCTTT.

J is TRBJ2-3 and V is TRBV19; 11 bases are shared with TRBD2. This CDR3 spans 16 amino acids. V dropped 5 bases and J dropped 0; count of bases not matched to a gene: 4. The germline gives CDR1 LNHDA, CDR2 SQIVND (reference sequence). The CDR3 DNA reads as TGTGCCAGTAGTCCCCGACTAGCGGGGAGCACAGATACGCAGTATTTT. Translation: CASSPRLAGSTDTQYF.

V and J are TRBV2 and TRBJ2-5; D is perhaps TRBD1 (6 bases). Germline lookup yields CDR1 SNHLY and CDR2 FYNNEI. The ends were cut back, 4 bases at V and 2 bases at J, with 8 bases in the middle. This CDR3 region has 13 residues. The DNA for the CDR3 is TGTGCCAGCAGTGCAAGGGGGCAAGAGACCCAGTACTTC. Its translation is CASSARGQETQYF.

This sequence joins TRBV11-2 and TRBJ2-3, with 8 bases fitting TRBD2. The CDR3 totals 15 residues. The germline V gene has CDR1 SGHAT and CDR2 FQNNGV. With V trimmed by 5 bases and J by 10 bases, 14 bases remained unmatched. CDR3 sequence reads: CASSHGTSEGRAQYF. The CDR3 nucleotides are TGTGCCAGCAGCCACGGGACTAGTGAAGGCCGAGCGCAGTATTTT.

The V gene is TRBV24-1, the J gene TRBJ2-1; D remains ambiguous. CDR1 KGHDR and CDR2 SFDVKD come from the germline V gene. The CDR3 covers 16 residues. The ends were cut back, 3 bases at V and 4 bases at J, with 15 bases in the middle. In DNA, the CDR3 is TGTGCCACCAGTGATCGGAAGGGATTGGGGTACAATGAGCAGTTCTTC. It yields the protein CATSDRKGLGYNEQFF.

The chain combines TRBV7-6 with TRBJ2-7, with D unclear. V was trimmed by 5 bases and J by 5 bases, leaving 13 bases between them. The germline CDR1 and CDR2 sequences are SGHVS and FNYEAQ. The CDR3 length is 13 residues. CDR3 amino acids: CASSESVENEQYF. The CDR3, as DNA: TGTGCCAGCAGCGAAAGCGTCGAAAACGAGCAGTACTTC. The full variable domain, completed using reference TRBV7-6 and TRBJ2-7, is GAGVSQSPRYKVTKRGQDVALRCDPISGHVSLYWYRQALGQGPEFLTYFNYEAQQDKSGLPNDRFSAERPEGSISTLTIQRTEQRDSAMYRCASSESVENEQYFGPGTRLTVT.

This clonotype was counted a few times. J is TRBJ1-3 and V is TRBV5-1; D gene unclear. CDR3 length equals 15 residues. The germline V gene encodes CDR1 SGHRS and CDR2 YFSETQ. V lost 5 bases and J lost 0, with 12 bases in between. CDR3 sequence reads: CASRKTADSGNTIYF. The CDR3 nucleotides are TGCGCCAGCAGAAAGACGGCGGACTCTGGAAACACCATATATTTT.

The V gene is TRBV15, the J gene TRBJ1-4; D is perhaps TRBD1 (5 bases). CDR1 is LNHNV and CDR2 is YYDKDF in the germline V gene (reference sequence). CDR3 length equals 16 residues. V was trimmed by 0 bases and J by 4 bases, leaving 12 bases between them. The CDR3 DNA reads as TGTGCCACCAGCAGAGACTCCCCAGGGCTTAATGAAAAACTGTTTTTT. Amino acids: CATSRDSPGLNEKLFF.

This clonotype was seen a handful of times. The chain is built from TRBV10-3 and TRBJ1-5; tentatively, D is TRBD1 (5 bases). The V gene's germline CDR1 is ENHRY and CDR2 SYGVKD. The CDR3 has 11 amino acids. V lost 0 bases to trimming and J lost 11 bases, with 5 bases between them. DNA for the CDR3: TGTGCCATCAGTGAGTCGGGGGCCCAGCATTTT. Translation gives CAISESGAQHF.

This chain joins TRBV5-6 and TRBJ2-5; TRBD2 agrees at 7 bases. The CDR3 sequence is 13 residues long. Trimming at V came to 4 bases and at J to 2 bases, leaving 2 bases not matched to a gene. The germline CDR1 and CDR2 sequences are SGHDT and YYEEEE. The CDR3 sequence is CASSSGDQETQYF. The DNA for the CDR3 is TGTGCCAGCAGCAGCGGGGATCAAGAGACCCAGTACTTC.

This clonotype appeared a few times. The gene calls are TRBV27 and TRBJ2-1; TRBD1 is a possible D gene (6 bases). CDR1 is MNHEY, CDR2 SMNVEV, per germline (reference sequence). The CDR3 has 17 amino acids. The V end lost 6 bases, the J end lost 9 bases, and 27 bases lay between the germline ends. The CDR3 protein is CASRRQAVARGFGEQFF. For the CDR3, the DNA is TGTGCCAGCAGAAGGCAGGCGGTCGCCAGGGGTTTTGGTGAGCAGTTCTTC.

This clonotype was seen a few times. V gene TRBV6-1 combines with J gene TRBJ1-1, with 9 nucleotides matching TRBD1. The CDR3 length is 14 residues. From germline, CDR1 is MNHNS and CDR2 SASEGT. V gave up 6 bases and J gave up 4 bases; unmatched junction bases: 6. This CDR3 is CASRILTGGTEAFF. The CDR3, as DNA: TGTGCCAGCAGAATCTTGACAGGGGGCACTGAAGCTTTCTTT.

The V gene is TRBV10-3, the J gene TRBJ2-5; D could derive from TRBD1 or TRBD2 (5 bases each). The CDR3 loop spans 15 amino acids. Germline V gives CDR1 ENHRY, CDR2 SYGVKD. Between the trimmed V and J ends, which lost 0 bases and 5 bases, there was a span of 13 bases. CDR3 DNA: TGTGCCATCAGTGAGTCGCTGAGGGGAGCCGAGACCCAGTACTTC. It yields the protein CAISESLRGAETQYF.